This paragraph covers one TCR beta chain sequence. Antigen unknown. This record comes from a study of resident and recirculating memory T cells in vitiligo. Overall study results and limits: Non-conserved TCRs across sites and patients suggested distinct clones per lesion.

Produced via immunoSEQ multiplex PCR; TCRdb's table is partial and in-frame only. The sample lists tens of thousands of clones; around 90% were seen once. No change in lesions over the prior 6 months defined stable disease. V lost 0 bases and J 0 bases, leaving 9 bases between the germline ends. Germline V gene data show CDR1 as SGHAT and CDR2 as FQNNGV. This CDR3 comprises 15 residues. The TCR comes from a male donor with vitiligo. Sequenced material: blood. The V call is TRBV11-2, the J call TRBJ2-7; D unclear. Written as DNA, the CDR3 is TGTGCCAGCAGCTTAGATTTTCATAGCTCCTACGAGCAGTACTTC. Translated, it gives CASSLDFHSSYEQYF.